What follows are 19 T cell receptor beta chains derived from one specimen sequenced in a study of shared clonotypes between healthy human individuals (dated by TCRdb to 2019 to 2021). The library was obtained by the immunoSEQ multiplex PCR assay. TCRdb retrieved this table from immuneACCESS and kept in-frame rearrangements only. Not all clones are present; in checked studies, unresolved V genes account for under half, and no reason is known for the remainder. This sample gives around 2,000,000 clones in total; over 85% of them show up just once. The biggest ten clones account for roughly 1% of the sample. For the CD8 naive samples, CD45RO-negative cells were positively selected for CCR7, yielding a CD45RA+CCR7+ population from which TemRA cells were excluded. Source material: naive CD8+ T cells sorted from blood. What this sample's cell subset or site label stands for: CD45RA+CCR7+. The source of these receptors is a man in his late teens or twenties in good health.

The gene calls are TRBV27 and TRBJ1-1; perhaps TRBD1 as D (5 bases). Looked up from germline, CDR1 is MNHEY and CDR2 is SMNVEV (reference sequence). V dropped 2 bases and J dropped 0 bases, with 16 bases sitting between them. The CDR3 is 17 residues long. CDR3 sequence reads: CASSLRQGPPLNTEAFF. The CDR3, as DNA: TGTGCCAGCAGTTTAAGGCAGGGACCTCCTTTGAACACTGAAGCTTTCTTT.

The rearrangement joins TRBV6-6 to TRBJ2-4; no definite D call. V was pared by 5 bases and J by 0 bases, with 8 bases between. The CDR3 consists of 14 residues. Germline V gene data show CDR1 as MNHNY and CDR2 as SVGAGI (reference sequence). CDR3 region: CASSKTLAKNIQYF. CDR3 in DNA: TGTGCCAGCAGTAAGACCCTAGCCAAAAACATTCAGTACTTC.

V gene TRBV28 combines with J gene TRBJ1-5; unclear D gene. CDR1 is MDHEN, CDR2 SYDVKM, per germline. Trimming cost V 5 bases and J 2 bases, with 13 bases left between them. CDR3 size: 15 residues. The CDR3 loop is CASSVPAAGNQPQHF. The CDR3 DNA reads TGTGCCAGCAGTGTCCCCGCAGCGGGCAATCAGCCCCAGCATTTT.

On this clone itself: This specimen includes other DNA sequences encoding the same CDR3. The rearrangement joins TRBV6-1 to TRBJ2-7; 8 bases are a match to TRBD1. Germline CDR1 and CDR2: MNHNS and SASEGT. The junction had 4 bases not matched to a gene; V was cut back by 1 base and J by 2 bases. The CDR3 length is 15 residues. The CDR3 DNA reads as TGTGCCAGCAGTGAAGGCCCACAGGGGGCCTACGAGCAGTACTTC. As protein: CASSEGPQGAYEQYF.

V and J are TRBV5-4 and TRBJ2-2; D perhaps matches TRBD1 (6 bases). The CDR3 has 15 residues. Trimming removed 2 bases at V and 1 base at J, with 9 bases between. In germline, CDR1 is SGHNT, CDR2 YYREEE (reference sequence). This CDR3 is CASSFETGNTGELFF. CDR3 nucleotide sequence: TGTGCCAGCAGCTTCGAGACAGGGAACACCGGGGAGCTGTTTTTT.

As DNA, the CDR3 is TGTGCCAGCAGCCAATCCGGGCAGAATGAGCAGTTCTTC. Protein: CASSQSGQNEQFF. J is TRBJ2-1 and V is TRBV5-4; unclear D gene. The CDR3 sequence is 13 residues long. V was pared by 4 bases and J by 7 bases, with 12 bases between. Germline CDR1 and CDR2: SGHNT and YYREEE (reference sequence). Complete variable domain (other parts from reference TRBV5-4 and TRBJ2-1): ETGVTQSPTHLIKTRGQQVTLRCSSQSGHNTVSWYQQALGQGPQFIFQYYREEENGRGNFPPRFSGLQFPNYSSELNVNALELDDSALYLCASSQSGQNEQFFGPGTRLTVL.

This chain uses TRBV27 with TRBJ2-3; D is perhaps TRBD2 (5 bases). CDR3 length: 14 residues. Trimming cost V 4 bases and J 6 bases, with 14 bases left between them. Germline CDR1 is MNHEY and CDR2 is SMNVEV (reference sequence). Written as DNA, the CDR3 is TGTGCCAGCAGTTCTAGCTTCGCCGGGGATACGCAGTATTTT. It specifies CASSSSFAGDTQYF.

V gene TRBV9 combines with J gene TRBJ2-2; maybe TRBD1 (6 bases). CDR3 length: 16 amino acids. Germline loops: CDR1 SGDLS, CDR2 YYNGEE. V shed 3 bases and J shed 2 bases, with 14 bases lying between them. DNA of the CDR3: TGTGCCAGCAGCGCACAACAGGGCATCAACACCGGGGAGCTGTTTTTT. Translated, it gives CASSAQQGINTGELFF.

This clone was counted once. The sample holds other DNA sequences that translate to the same CDR3. CDR3 nucleotide sequence: TGTGCCAGCAGTCTGCGGACAGGGAATCAGCCCCAGCATTTT. Amino acid sequence: CASSLRTGNQPQHF. This chain connects TRBV27 to TRBJ1-5; 8 bases match TRBD1. V was clipped by 5 bases and J by 4 bases; unmatched bases: 4. The CDR3 extends over 14 amino acids. Germline V gene lookup returns CDR1 MNHEY and CDR2 SMNVEV (reference sequence).

The V call is TRBV4-3, the J call TRBJ1-2; 7 positions match TRBD1. Germline V CDR1 and CDR2: LGHNA, YSLEER. V was clipped by 1 base and J by 4 bases; unmatched bases: 6. This CDR3 is built from 15 residues. The CDR3 spells CASSQVSGGTYGYTF. CDR3 sequence (DNA): TGCGCCAGCAGCCAAGTCTCAGGGGGTACCTATGGCTACACCTTC.

V is TRBV9 and J is TRBJ2-3, with 7 bases matching TRBD1. Germline loops: CDR1 SGDLS, CDR2 YYNGEE. The CDR3 has 13 amino acids. V shed 3 bases and J 5 bases; nucleotides not matched to a gene: 3. The CDR3 reads CASSGQGRDTQYF. For the CDR3, the DNA is TGTGCCAGCAGCGGACAGGGACGAGATACGCAGTATTTT.

The chain joins TRBV5-8 to TRBJ2-3, with no clear D. The germline V gene encodes CDR1 SGHTS and CDR2 YDEGEE. The CDR3 has 13 residues. V lost 0 bases and J 4 bases, leaving 6 bases between the germline ends. CDR3 in DNA: TGTGCCAGCAGCTTGGGGTCCCCAGATACGCAGTATTTT. It yields the protein CASSLGSPDTQYF.

This chain joins TRBV5-6 and TRBJ2-7; D is ambiguous. The germline V gene has CDR1 SGHDT and CDR2 YYEEEE. Trimming took 1 base from V and 6 from J, leaving 11 bases between them. The CDR3 totals 13 residues. The CDR3 DNA reads as TGTGCCAGCAGCTTGTTAGATCTGGTCGAGCAGTACTTC. It is translated as CASSLLDLVEQYF.

CDR3 residues: CASRPPGQGKEKLFF. Here the CDR3 DNA reads TGTGCCAGCAGGCCTCCGGGACAGGGGAAGGAAAAACTGTTTTTT. This chain connects TRBV28 to TRBJ1-4; 10 bases are a match to TRBD1. This CDR3 is 15 amino acids long. Per germline, CDR1 MDHEN and CDR2 SYDVKM. With V trimmed by 6 bases and J by 8 bases, 9 bases remained unmatched.

The V call is TRBV2, the J call TRBJ2-1; the D is unclear. V was cut by 2 bases and J by 1 base, with 3 bases left in between. Germline CDR1 and CDR2: SNHLY and FYNNEI. This CDR3 comprises 13 residues. DNA of the CDR3: TGTGCCAGCAGTGAAAGATCCTACAATGAGCAGTTCTTC. Its translation is CASSERSYNEQFF.

This clone appeared a single time. V is TRBV27 and J is TRBJ2-3; D call uncertain. CDR1 is MNHEY, CDR2 SMNVEV, per germline (reference sequence). Between the trimmed V and J ends, which lost 4 bases and 0 bases, there was a span of 11 bases. The CDR3 has 15 amino acids. The CDR3 reads CASSSRGESTDTQYF. In DNA form, the CDR3 reads TGTGCCAGCAGTTCCCGCGGTGAGAGCACAGATACGCAGTATTTT.

With regard to this clone: At the DNA level, this CDR3 is encoded by other sequences in the same sample as well. The chain couples TRBV9 to TRBJ2-1, with D unclear. There are 13 residues in the CDR3. The V gene lost 0 bases and the J gene lost 6 bases, with 7 bases spanning the gap. Germline loops: CDR1 SGDLS, CDR2 YYNGEE. Here the CDR3 reads CASSVVPGNEQFF. The CDR3, as DNA: TGTGCCAGCAGCGTAGTCCCTGGCAATGAGCAGTTCTTC.

V and J are TRBV4-3 and TRBJ2-7; D remains unclear. The V end was cut by 0 bases, the J end by 4 bases, with 13 bases between. The germline V gene encodes CDR1 LGHNA and CDR2 YSLEER. CDR3 size: 15 residues. CDR3 DNA: TGCGCCAGCAGCCAAGAGGCTGAAGCGTGGTACGAGCAGTACTTC. Encoded protein: CASSQEAEAWYEQYF.

Here the CDR3 DNA reads TGTGCCATTGGGAAGAACGACGGTAATGAAAAACTGTTTTTT. This codes for CAIGKNDGNEKLFF. The chain couples TRBV10-3 to TRBJ1-4; D gene ambiguous. The CDR3 has 14 amino acids. V lost 9 bases and J lost 4, with 15 bases in between. Per the germline V gene, CDR1 is ENHRY and CDR2 is SYGVKD.